These T cell receptor beta chains were read from a single sample in a study of blood T cell repertoires in COVID-19. Sequenced by immunoSEQ multiplex PCR; TCRdb stores in-frame clones only, minus some. This table has about 14,000 clones, about 83% appearing once. Material for sequencing was peripheral blood. The receptors here all came from a man aged 45-65 years with active COVID-19. Both conserved end residues are part of each CDR3. D genes are given only for firm matches. Clone size appears in some rows only: once, few, many, or a class for an expanded clone.

j_call: TRBJ2-7; d_call: TRBD2; clone_size: few; v_call: TRBV11-2; cdr3_nt: TGTGCCAGCAGCTTAGAGGTGGGAGGGGCCTACGAGCAGTACTTC; cdr3_aa: CASSLEVGGAYEQYF
j_call: TRBJ2-1; d_call: TRBD2; clone_size: once; v_call: TRBV28; cdr3_nt: TGTGCCTGCGGCGGCGGGAGCTATGAGCAGTTCTTC; cdr3_aa: CACGGGSYEQFF
j_call: TRBJ2-1; d_call: TRBD2; clone_size: NA; v_call: TRBV11-3; cdr3_nt: TGTGCCAGCAGCCCCGCCGCCCCGGGAGGTACCTACAATGAGCAGTTCTTC; cdr3_aa: CASSPAAPGGTYNEQFF
j_call: TRBJ1-1; d_call: NA; clone_size: NA; v_call: TRBV2; cdr3_nt: TGTGCCAGCAGTGTCGGACAGATGAACACTGAAGCTTTCTTT; cdr3_aa: CASSVGQMNTEAFF
j_call: TRBJ1-5; d_call: NA; clone_size: NA; v_call: TRBV10-3; cdr3_nt: TGTGCCATCAGTGACTCAGATAGCAATCAGCCCCAGCATTTT; cdr3_aa: CAISDSDSNQPQHF
j_call: TRBJ1-3; d_call: NA; clone_size: NA; v_call: TRBV5-1; cdr3_nt: TGCGCCAGCAGCTCAACTCCGGGACAATTGTTCTCTGGAAACACCATATATTTT; cdr3_aa: CASSSTPGQLFSGNTIYF
j_call: TRBJ1-1; d_call: TRBD1; clone_size: NA; v_call: TRBV18; cdr3_nt: TGTGCCAGCTCACTTCAGGGACAGGGTAACACTGAAGCTTTCTTT; cdr3_aa: CASSLQGQGNTEAFF
j_call: TRBJ2-7; d_call: TRBD1; clone_size: once; v_call: TRBV29-1; cdr3_nt: TGCAGCGTTGAAGTAATGGACAGGGGGTACGAGCAGTACTTC; cdr3_aa: CSVEVMDRGYEQYF
j_call: TRBJ2-1; d_call: TRBD2; clone_size: NA; v_call: TRBV5-6; cdr3_nt: TGTGCCAGCAGCCAAACTACTAGCGGGAGGGACAATGAGCAGTTCTTC; cdr3_aa: CASSQTTSGRDNEQFF
j_call: TRBJ2-5; d_call: TRBD1; clone_size: NA; v_call: TRBV7-6; cdr3_nt: TGTGCCAGCAGCTCCCGAGACAGGGGGCGAGAGACCCAGTACTTC; cdr3_aa: CASSSRDRGRETQYF
j_call: TRBJ1-1; d_call: NA; clone_size: NA; v_call: TRBV19; cdr3_nt: TGTGCCAGTAGCGGTTTCGGGTTCCCTGAAGCTTTCTTT; cdr3_aa: CASSGFGFPEAFF
j_call: TRBJ2-5; d_call: TRBD2; clone_size: NA; v_call: TRBV7-8; cdr3_nt: TGTGCCAGCAGCTTACCCTATAGCGGGAGAGCCCAAGAGACCCAGTACTTC; cdr3_aa: CASSLPYSGRAQETQYF
j_call: TRBJ2-3; d_call: NA; clone_size: NA; v_call: TRBV7-9; cdr3_nt: TGTGCCAGCAGCTTAAAGGGACAAGGGGTGGATACGCAGTATTTT; cdr3_aa: CASSLKGQGVDTQYF
j_call: TRBJ2-7; d_call: NA; clone_size: once; v_call: TRBV29-1; cdr3_nt: TGCAGCGTTGAAGAAACGGGACATACCTACGAGCAGTACTTC; cdr3_aa: CSVEETGHTYEQYF
j_call: TRBJ2-7; d_call: NA; clone_size: few; v_call: TRBV4-2; cdr3_nt: TGTGCCAGCAGCCGACCACAGGGCAAAAGGGACGAGCAGTACTTC; cdr3_aa: CASSRPQGKRDEQYF
j_call: TRBJ2-7; d_call: NA; clone_size: NA; v_call: TRBV7-9; cdr3_nt: TGTGCCAGCAGCTTGGGGCAACCCTACGAGCAGTACTTC; cdr3_aa: CASSLGQPYEQYF
j_call: TRBJ1-5; d_call: NA; clone_size: NA; v_call: TRBV6-5; cdr3_nt: TGTGCCAGCAGTTACGACGACAGTCAGCCCCAGCATTTT; cdr3_aa: CASSYDDSQPQHF
j_call: TRBJ1-2; d_call: NA; clone_size: NA; v_call: TRBV5-6; cdr3_nt: TGTGCCAGCAGCTTGGCTACAGGGTCGAGCTATGGCTACACCTTC; cdr3_aa: CASSLATGSSYGYTF
j_call: TRBJ1-6; d_call: NA; clone_size: NA; v_call: TRBV27; cdr3_nt: TGTGCCAGCAGTTCATCCCCGGGGGACCCGCGATTAATTTCCTATAATTCACCCCTCCACTTT; cdr3_aa: CASSSSPGDPRLISYNSPLHF
j_call: TRBJ2-3; d_call: NA; clone_size: NA; v_call: TRBV11-1; cdr3_nt: TGTGCCAGCAGCTTAGCCAGGACAGCACTCCTCACAGATACGCAGTATTTT; cdr3_aa: CASSLARTALLTDTQYF
j_call: TRBJ1-2; d_call: NA; clone_size: NA; v_call: TRBV28; cdr3_nt: TGTGCCAGCAGTTTAAAGAGGGGGTGGGAAATACAGGGCGTTTATGGCTACACCTTC; cdr3_aa: CASSLKRGWEIQGVYGYTF
j_call: TRBJ2-3; d_call: TRBD2; clone_size: NA; v_call: TRBV29-1; cdr3_nt: TGCAGCGTTGACCAAGCCATGACTAGCGGGACGGGAGATACGCAGTATTTT; cdr3_aa: CSVDQAMTSGTGDTQYF
j_call: TRBJ2-6; d_call: NA; clone_size: NA; v_call: TRBV24-1; cdr3_nt: TGTGCCACCAGTGATTGGGGGGAGGCAGGGGCCAACGTCCTGACTTTC; cdr3_aa: CATSDWGEAGANVLTF
j_call: TRBJ2-7; d_call: TRBD2; clone_size: NA; v_call: TRBV7-9; cdr3_nt: TGTGCCAGCAGCCCGACTAGCGTGGTGGACGAGCAGTACTTC; cdr3_aa: CASSPTSVVDEQYF
j_call: TRBJ2-1; d_call: NA; clone_size: once; v_call: TRBV15; cdr3_nt: TGTGCCACCAGCAGAGTCCCCGGGTGGGACAATGAGCAGTTCTTC; cdr3_aa: CATSRVPGWDNEQFF
j_call: TRBJ2-1; d_call: NA; clone_size: NA; v_call: TRBV27; cdr3_nt: TGTGCCAGCAGTTTAATCGGGAATGAGCAGTTCTTC; cdr3_aa: CASSLIGNEQFF
j_call: TRBJ2-7; d_call: TRBD2; clone_size: few; v_call: TRBV10-3; cdr3_nt: TGTGCCATCAGTGAGTTGGGCGGGAGGGGTTACGAGCAGTACTTC; cdr3_aa: CAISELGGRGYEQYF
j_call: TRBJ1-1; d_call: NA; clone_size: NA; v_call: TRBV27; cdr3_nt: TGTGCCAGCAGTCTACAGGTAAACACTGAAGCTTTCTTT; cdr3_aa: CASSLQVNTEAFF
j_call: TRBJ1-4; d_call: NA; clone_size: NA; v_call: TRBV2; cdr3_nt: TGTGCCCTTGGGGGGGCTGAAAAACTGTTTTTT; cdr3_aa: CALGGAEKLFF
j_call: TRBJ2-1; d_call: NA; clone_size: NA; v_call: TRBV9; cdr3_nt: TGTGCCAGCAGCGCCGGAGGGTGGAATGAGCAGTTCTTC; cdr3_aa: CASSAGGWNEQFF
j_call: TRBJ2-1; d_call: NA; clone_size: NA; v_call: TRBV27; cdr3_nt: TGTGCCAGCAGTTCGACCGTTGAGGATGAGCAGTTCTTC; cdr3_aa: CASSSTVEDEQFF
j_call: TRBJ1-5; d_call: NA; clone_size: NA; v_call: TRBV29-1; cdr3_nt: TGCAGCGTTGAAGGTAGGGAGCCCACCTATAGCAATCAGCCCCAGCATTTT; cdr3_aa: CSVEGREPTYSNQPQHF
j_call: TRBJ2-2; d_call: NA; clone_size: NA; v_call: TRBV3-1/TRBV3-2; cdr3_nt: TGTGCCAGCAGCCTGTACAGGGCCGGGGAGCTGTTTTTT; cdr3_aa: CASSLYRAGELFF
j_call: TRBJ2-1; d_call: TRBD1; clone_size: NA; v_call: TRBV6-6; cdr3_nt: TGTGCCAGCAGGGACAAGGACAGGGGGACCGAGCAGTTCTTC; cdr3_aa: CASRDKDRGTEQFF
j_call: TRBJ1-5; d_call: NA; clone_size: NA; v_call: TRBV7-9; cdr3_nt: TGTGCCAGCAGCTCTTTAGGCTCAGGGCCCCAGCATTTT; cdr3_aa: CASSSLGSGPQHF
j_call: TRBJ2-7; d_call: TRBD1; clone_size: NA; v_call: TRBV9; cdr3_nt: TGTGCCAGCAGCGTAGGGGGACAGGGACTGGACGAGCAGTACTTC; cdr3_aa: CASSVGGQGLDEQYF
j_call: TRBJ2-1; d_call: NA; clone_size: NA; v_call: TRBV27; cdr3_nt: TGTGCCAGCAGCAGGCCGGGGTACAATGAGCAGTTCTTC; cdr3_aa: CASSRPGYNEQFF
j_call: TRBJ1-5; d_call: TRBD1; clone_size: NA; v_call: TRBV6-2/TRBV6-3; cdr3_nt: TGTGCCAGCAGTACACAGGGGTATCAGCCCCAGCATTTT; cdr3_aa: CASSTQGYQPQHF
j_call: TRBJ1-2; d_call: TRBD1; clone_size: NA; v_call: TRBV24-1; cdr3_nt: TGTGCCACCAGTTCCTCAGGGGGACAGGGAGGGTATGGCTACACCTTC; cdr3_aa: CATSSSGGQGGYGYTF
j_call: TRBJ2-1; d_call: TRBD2; clone_size: NA; v_call: TRBV10-2; cdr3_nt: TGCGCCAGCACCTCGGGACTAGCGGGGGCACATGAGCAGTTCTTC; cdr3_aa: CASTSGLAGAHEQFF
j_call: TRBJ2-1; d_call: NA; clone_size: NA; v_call: TRBV7-9; cdr3_nt: TGTGCCAGCAGCCCACGGGGAGCCTACGGTGAGCAGTTCTTC; cdr3_aa: CASSPRGAYGEQFF
j_call: TRBJ2-1; d_call: NA; clone_size: NA; v_call: TRBV7-8; cdr3_nt: TGTGCCAGCAGCCGCCACAAAACCTACAATGAGCAGTTCTTC; cdr3_aa: CASSRHKTYNEQFF
j_call: TRBJ1-1; d_call: NA; clone_size: NA; v_call: TRBV5-1; cdr3_nt: TGCGCCAGCAGCTTGGGAGGGGGCACTGAAGCTTTCTTT; cdr3_aa: CASSLGGGTEAFF
j_call: TRBJ2-3; d_call: NA; clone_size: once; v_call: TRBV9; cdr3_nt: TGTGCCAGCAGCGTTGCCCCGGGACTGCCAGATACGCAGTATTTT; cdr3_aa: CASSVAPGLPDTQYF
j_call: TRBJ2-1; d_call: NA; clone_size: NA; v_call: TRBV7-8; cdr3_nt: TGTGCCAGCAAGAAGGCGGGGTTCGACAATGAGCAGTTCTTC; cdr3_aa: CASKKAGFDNEQFF
j_call: TRBJ2-3; d_call: TRBD1; clone_size: NA; v_call: TRBV6-5; cdr3_nt: TGTGCCAGCAGTCCCGGGACAGGGATTCAAGATACGCAGTATTTT; cdr3_aa: CASSPGTGIQDTQYF
j_call: TRBJ1-1; d_call: TRBD1; clone_size: NA; v_call: TRBV19; cdr3_nt: TGTGCCAGCCCACAGGGGTCTGAAGCTTTCTTT; cdr3_aa: CASPQGSEAFF
j_call: TRBJ1-2; d_call: NA; clone_size: NA; v_call: TRBV5-4; cdr3_nt: TGTGCCAGCAGAGAACAGGGTGCCAACTATGGCTACACCTTC; cdr3_aa: CASREQGANYGYTF
j_call: TRBJ1-5; d_call: TRBD1; clone_size: NA; v_call: TRBV30; cdr3_nt: TGTGCCTGGAGTGGAACAGGGGGGAAAATTACTTCTAGCAAAGGTCAGCCCCAGCATTTT; cdr3_aa: CAWSGTGGKITSSKGQPQHF
j_call: TRBJ2-1; d_call: TRBD2; clone_size: once; v_call: TRBV3-1/TRBV3-2; cdr3_nt: TGTGCCAGCAGCCAAGACGCTCTAGCGGGAGGGCCTGGGTACAATGAGCAGTTCTTC; cdr3_aa: CASSQDALAGGPGYNEQFF
j_call: TRBJ1-2; d_call: TRBD1; clone_size: NA; v_call: TRBV4-1; cdr3_nt: TGCGCCAGCAACCCGACAGGGGGATATCACTATGGCTACACCTTC; cdr3_aa: CASNPTGGYHYGYTF
j_call: TRBJ2-1; d_call: TRBD2; clone_size: few; v_call: TRBV28; cdr3_nt: TGTGCCAGCAGGGGACTAGCGGATCTCCCTGGGGACAATGAGCAGTTCTTC; cdr3_aa: CASRGLADLPGDNEQFF